This T cell receptor beta chain was captured by sequencing in a study of post-analysis software for immune sequencing data. Study in general: Relapsing-remitting, secondary progressive and progressive-relapsing courses of multiple sclerosis were included. Points from the study as a whole: Normalized Chao1 diversity was significantly reduced in patients versus controls.

This clonotype is categorized as medium-sized. Its target is unknown. Unique molecular identifiers were built into the TCR beta cDNA libraries. Researchers reported approximately 500,000 cDNA molecules coming from about 0.98 to 11 million T cells. One entry per CDR3 protein, called by TCRdb with MiXCR from the PCR reads. This table has roughly 670,000 distinct CDR3 sequences, approximately 60% appearing once. The specimen was blood. The receptor was derived from a girl under 10 years old with multiple sclerosis.

CDR3 region: CASSGGRTDTQYF. The CDR3 DNA follows: TGTGCCAGCAGCGGGGGTCGGACAGATACGCAGTATTTT. The chain links TRBV4-2 to TRBJ2-3, with D perhaps being TRBD1 or TRBD2 (5 bases each). The CDR3 consists of 13 residues. The V gene lost 5 bases and the J gene lost 3 bases, with 9 bases spanning the gap. Germline CDR1 LGHNA, CDR2 YNFKEQ.